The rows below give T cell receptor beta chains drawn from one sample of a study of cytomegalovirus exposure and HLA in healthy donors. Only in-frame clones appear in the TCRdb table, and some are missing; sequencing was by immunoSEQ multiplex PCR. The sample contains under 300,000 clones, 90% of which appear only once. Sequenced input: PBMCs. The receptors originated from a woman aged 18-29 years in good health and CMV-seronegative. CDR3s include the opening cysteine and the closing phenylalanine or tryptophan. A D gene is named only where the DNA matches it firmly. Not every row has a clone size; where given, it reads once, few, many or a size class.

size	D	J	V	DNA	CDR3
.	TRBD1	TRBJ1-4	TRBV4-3	TGCGCCAGCAGCCAATCGGACAGGCAAAATGAAAAACTGTTTTTT	CASSQSDRQNEKLFF
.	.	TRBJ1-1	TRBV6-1	TGTGCCAGCAGCCGCCTGACAGATGAAGCTTTCTTT	CASSRLTDEAFF
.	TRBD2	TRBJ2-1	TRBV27	TGTGCCAGCAGTTTACTGACCTCGGGGGGGGAATACAATGAGCAGTTCTTC	CASSLLTSGGEYNEQFF
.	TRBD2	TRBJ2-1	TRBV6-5	TGTGCCAGCACCCGGGGGGTTGGGTACAATGAGCAGTTCTTC	CASTRGVGYNEQFF
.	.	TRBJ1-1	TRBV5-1	TGCGCCAGCAGCTTGGGGCAGGGTTTGGGAGCTTTCTTT	CASSLGQGLGAFF
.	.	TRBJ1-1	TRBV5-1	TGCGCCAGCAGCTTGGGGGACACCCCTAACACTGAAGCTTTCTTT	CASSLGDTPNTEAFF
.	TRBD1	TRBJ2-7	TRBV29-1	TGCAGCGTCGGACAGGGTGGCCCCCACTACGAGCAGTACTTC	CSVGQGGPHYEQYF
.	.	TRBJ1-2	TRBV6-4	TGTGCCAGCAGTGACTCGATAGGTGCGGGGGCGCGTGGCTACACCTTC	CASSDSIGAGARGYTF
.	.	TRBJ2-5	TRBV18	TGTGCCAGCTCACGTGGACAGCCGTTCCAAGAGACCCAGTACTTC	CASSRGQPFQETQYF
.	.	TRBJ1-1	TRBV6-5	TGTGCCAGTTGGGACATCGACACTGAAGCTTTCTTT	CASWDIDTEAFF
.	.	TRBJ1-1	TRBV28	TGTGCCAGCACCAGCGGGGGTGGCACTGAAGCTTTCTTT	CASTSGGGTEAFF
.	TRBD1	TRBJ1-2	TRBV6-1	TGTGCCAGCAGTGAAGCGACAGGGCTCTATGGCTACACCTTC	CASSEATGLYGYTF
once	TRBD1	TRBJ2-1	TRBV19	TGTGCCAGTAGCTTGACAGGGCTACAATACAATGAGCAGTTCTTC	CASSLTGLQYNEQFF
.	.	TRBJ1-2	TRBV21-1	.	CASGRDFSFGFGAGYTF
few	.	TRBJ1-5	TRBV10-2	TGCGCCAGCAGCCCTGGGGGGGGGACTCAGCCCCAGCATTTT	CASSPGGGTQPQHF
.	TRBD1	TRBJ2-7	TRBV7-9	TGTGCCAGCAGCTTAGTAGGGGGCCAGGGTGCCTACGAGCAGTACTTC	CASSLVGGQGAYEQYF
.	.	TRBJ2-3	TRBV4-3	TGCGCCAGCAGCCAAGGACGAGCGTTCGCAGATACGCAGTATTTT	CASSQGRAFADTQYF
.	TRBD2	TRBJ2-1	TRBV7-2	TGTGCCAGCAGCTTAGACCTCGGGGGGGGCCCTTCGAGCGATGAGCAGTTCTTC	CASSLDLGGGPSSDEQFF
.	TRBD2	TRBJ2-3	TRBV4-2	TGTGCCAGCAGCCAAGCCCTAGCGGAAGATACGCAGTATTTT	CASSQALAEDTQYF
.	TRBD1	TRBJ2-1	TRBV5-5	TGTGCCAGCAGCTTGGGCCGGGACAGGGCAAGGACAGGGATCTTC	CASSLGRDRARTGIF
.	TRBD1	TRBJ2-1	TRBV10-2	TGCGCCAGCAGTGAGGCTTCCCCCATCCTCCGGGACAGGGAGTACAATGAGCAGTTCTTC	CASSEASPILRDREYNEQFF
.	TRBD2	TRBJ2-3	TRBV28	TGTGCCAGCAGCCTAGCGGGGGGATCCACAGATACGCAGTATTTT	CASSLAGGSTDTQYF
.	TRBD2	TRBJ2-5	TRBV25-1	TGTGCCAGCAGTGAATTTCCTAGCGGAGAAGAGACCCAGTACTTC	CASSEFPSGEETQYF
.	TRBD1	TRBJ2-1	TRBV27	TGTGCCAGCAGTTACTGGGACAGGGCTGGCAATGAGCAGTTCTTC	CASSYWDRAGNEQFF
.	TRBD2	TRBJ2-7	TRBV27	TGTGCCAGCAGTCTAAGCGGGGGGGCCCCCTACGAGCAGTACTTC	CASSLSGGAPYEQYF
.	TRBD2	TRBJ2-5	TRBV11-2	TGTGCCAGCAGCCACTCTAGCGGGGGGTACAAAGAGACCCAGTACTTC	CASSHSSGGYKETQYF
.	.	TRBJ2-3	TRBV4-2	TGTGCCAGCAGCCAAGATGCGGGGCCGGTCCCCGATACGCAGTATTTT	CASSQDAGPVPDTQYF
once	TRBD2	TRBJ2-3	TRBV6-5	TGTGCCAGCAGAGGGAGGGTCGATACGCAGTATTTT	CASRGRVDTQYF
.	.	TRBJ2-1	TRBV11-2	TGTGCCAGCAATCAGGGGAATGAGCAGTTCTTC	CASNQGNEQFF
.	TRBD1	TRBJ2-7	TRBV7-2	TGTGCCAGCAGCCCACCGACAGGGTTCAACGAGCAGTACTTC	CASSPPTGFNEQYF
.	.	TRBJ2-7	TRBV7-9	TGTGCCAGCAGCTCCATTGTGCGGGGCAGCCCCTACGAGCAGTACTTC	CASSSIVRGSPYEQYF
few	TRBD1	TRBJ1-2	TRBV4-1	TGCGCCAGCAGCCAAGATCTTTTGGACAGGGGGCCTGGCTACACCTTC	CASSQDLLDRGPGYTF
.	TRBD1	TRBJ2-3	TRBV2	TGTGCCAGCATCTGGGACAGGGAGACAGATACGCAGTATTTT	CASIWDRETDTQYF
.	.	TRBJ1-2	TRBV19	TGTGCCAGTAGTATAGCGGACACTCCTTACCATGGCTACACCTTC	CASSIADTPYHGYTF
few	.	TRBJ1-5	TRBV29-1	TGCAGCGTTGCGGGCGGGGAAGGAGGGCAGCCCCAGCATTTT	CSVAGGEGGQPQHF
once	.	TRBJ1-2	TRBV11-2	TGTGCCAGCAGCCCTGACAGGTCTTACGGCTATGGCTACACCTTC	CASSPDRSYGYGYTF
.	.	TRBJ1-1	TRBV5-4	TGTGCCAGCAGCCGGGAGGAGAACACTGAAGCTTTCTTT	CASSREENTEAFF
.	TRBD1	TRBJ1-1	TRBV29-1	TGCAGCGTTTCTAGGACAGGGGAAGCTTTCTTT	CSVSRTGEAFF
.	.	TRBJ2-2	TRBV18	TGTGCCAGCTCACCAGCATATGGAGAGCCCCTTTCAAGCGGGGAGCTGTTTTTT	CASSPAYGEPLSSGELFF
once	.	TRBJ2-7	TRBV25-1	TGTGCCAGCAGGCCCCCCAGGGGAACCTACGAGCAGTACTTC	CASRPPRGTYEQYF
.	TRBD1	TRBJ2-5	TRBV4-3	TGCGCCAGCAGCCGGGGACAGGGGCTTGAGACCCAGTACTTC	CASSRGQGLETQYF
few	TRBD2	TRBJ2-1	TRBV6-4	TGTGCCAGCAGTCTTAGCGGGGGGGCCAGCAATGAGCAGTTCTTC	CASSLSGGASNEQFF
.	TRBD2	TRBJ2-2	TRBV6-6	TGTGCCAGCAGGGGAAGCGGGGGCGACACCGGGGAGCTGTTTTTT	CASRGSGGDTGELFF
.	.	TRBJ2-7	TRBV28	TGTGCCAGCAGCTCCCCTGGGCCCTACGAGCAGTACTTC	CASSSPGPYEQYF
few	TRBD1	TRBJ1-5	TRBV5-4	TGTGCCAGCAGCTTGGCAGGGGGCAACCAGCCCCAGCATTTT	CASSLAGGNQPQHF
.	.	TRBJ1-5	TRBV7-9	TGTGCCAGCAGCTCGGACGGGGCCCAGCATTTT	CASSSDGAQHF
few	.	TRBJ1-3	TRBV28	TGTGCCAGCAGCCTCAAGGGGTTCCGGTCTGGAAACACCATATATTTT	CASSLKGFRSGNTIYF
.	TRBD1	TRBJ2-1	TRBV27	TGTGCCAGCAGTTCACAGGGGTACAATGAGCAGTTCTTC	CASSSQGYNEQFF
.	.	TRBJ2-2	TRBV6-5	TGTGCCAGCAGTTTTCAGGGTTCTGGCTGGGAGCTGTTTTTT	CASSFQGSGWELFF
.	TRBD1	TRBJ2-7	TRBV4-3	TGCGCCAGCAGCCAGGCTACCGGGACAGGGGGCTACGAGCAGTACTTC	CASSQATGTGGYEQYF